The clone carrying this T cell receptor (beta chain) is medium-sized (0.01 to 0.1%) in the sample. Its antigen remains unknown. The sample originates from a study of immune heterogeneity within non-small cell lung tumors. Study-level information: The tumors comprised 4 squamous cell carcinomas, under 13 non-squamous carcinomas and 1 not otherwise specified.

The TCR beta CDR3 region underwent multiplex PCR amplification with 32 V and 13 J primers. TCRdb recomputed calls from the multiplex PCR reads with MiXCR, one row per CDR3 protein. Here the sample spans fewer than 13,000 distinct CDR3 sequences, 27% being singletons. Study conclusions and caveats: Some T-cell receptor beta clonotypes occurred at high frequency. These high-frequency clonotypes were largely distinct between individual patients. Tumor sites within a patient were found to share identical dominant CDR3 beta clonotypes, and site-unique high-frequency clones were also present. Correlation analysis showed that local T-cell clonality was moderately but significantly associated with local tumor mutational burden (R approximately 0.33).

Samples each supplied about 610 ng of bulk tumor genomic DNA as template. Every primary tumor yielded several biopsies, spaced far apart, that were taken during surgery. Curative surgery was performed on patients who had untreated, newly diagnosed non-small cell lung cancer. Per the germline V gene, CDR1 is MNHNS and CDR2 is SASEGT. The CDR3 spans 14 residues. The V end lost 2 bases, the J end lost 10 bases, and 12 bases lay between the germline ends. The V gene is TRBV6-1, the J gene TRBJ1-6; unclear D gene. This sequence was found in a man aged 45-65 years with non-small cell lung cancer. The sample consisted of lung tumor tissue. CDR3 coding DNA: TGTGCCAGCAGTGAACTTGGGGAGCCATCACCCCTCCACTTT. Amino acid sequence: CASSELGEPSPLHF.